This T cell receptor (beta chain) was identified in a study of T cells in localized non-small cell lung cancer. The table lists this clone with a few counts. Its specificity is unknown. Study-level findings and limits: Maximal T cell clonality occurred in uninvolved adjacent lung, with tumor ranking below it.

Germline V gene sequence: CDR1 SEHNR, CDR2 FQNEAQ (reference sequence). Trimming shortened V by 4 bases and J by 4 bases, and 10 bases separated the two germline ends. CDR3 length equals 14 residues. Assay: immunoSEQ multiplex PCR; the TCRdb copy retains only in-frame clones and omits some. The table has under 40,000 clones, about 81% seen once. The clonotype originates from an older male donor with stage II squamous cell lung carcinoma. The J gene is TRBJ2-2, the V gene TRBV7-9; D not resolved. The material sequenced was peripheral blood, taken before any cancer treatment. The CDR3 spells CASSYGVGTGELFF. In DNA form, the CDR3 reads TGTGCCAGCAGCTACGGCGTCGGCACCGGGGAGCTGTTTTTT.